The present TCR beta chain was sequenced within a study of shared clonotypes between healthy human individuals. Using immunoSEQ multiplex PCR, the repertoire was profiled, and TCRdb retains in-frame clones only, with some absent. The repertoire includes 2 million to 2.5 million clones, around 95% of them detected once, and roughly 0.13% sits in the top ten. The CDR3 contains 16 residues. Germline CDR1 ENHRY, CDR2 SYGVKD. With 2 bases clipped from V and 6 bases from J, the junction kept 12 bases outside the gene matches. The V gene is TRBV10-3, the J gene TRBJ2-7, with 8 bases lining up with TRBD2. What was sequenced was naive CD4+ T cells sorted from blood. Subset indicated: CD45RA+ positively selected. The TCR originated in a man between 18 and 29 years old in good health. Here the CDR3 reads CAISEELSGGSSEQYF. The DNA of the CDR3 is TGTGCCATCAGTGAGGAATTGAGCGGGGGCTCGAGCGAGCAGTACTTC.